The 27 T cell receptor beta chains reported below all come from one sample, sequenced in a study of blood T cell repertoires in COVID-19. Sequencing was performed with immunoSEQ multiplex PCR; in TCRdb, only in-frame clones are kept and a portion is missing. This repertoire shows about 440,000 clones, about 90% found once; its top ten account for 0.6%. The material sequenced was PBMCs or T cells enriched from blood (not recorded which). The receptors were sampled from a man aged 18 to 29 who had recovered from COVID-19.

The J gene is TRBJ2-7, the V gene TRBV6-2 or TRBV6-3, with 8 positions matching TRBD1. CDR1 MNHEY and CDR2 SVGEGT come from the germline V gene. With V trimmed by 3 bases and J by 4 bases, 11 bases remained unmatched. The CDR3 spans 16 residues. As DNA, the CDR3 is TGTGCCAGCAGTTATCCCCAGGGGGCGGTTTTTTACGAGCAGTACTTC. This gives the protein CASSYPQGAVFYEQYF.

The chain combines TRBV2 with TRBJ1-1, with no clear D. This CDR3 has 12 amino acids. The V and J ends lost 5 bases and 4 bases respectively, with 8 bases between them. Per the germline V gene, CDR1 is SNHLY and CDR2 is FYNNEI. The DNA for the CDR3 is TGTGCCAGCAGTCAGGAAGCCACTGAAGCTTTCTTT. Protein: CASSQEATEAFF.

V usage is TRBV19 and J usage is TRBJ1-6, with 9 positions matching TRBD1. CDR1 is LNHDA, CDR2 SQIVND, per germline (reference sequence). This CDR3 region has 15 residues. J gave up 7 bases and V 5 bases, and 6 bases lay outside the gene matches. The CDR3 here is CASSVGQGRNSPLHF. The CDR3 bases are TGTGCCAGTAGTGTTGGACAGGGGAGGAATTCACCCCTCCACTTT.

This chain uses TRBV19 with TRBJ1-1; 11 bases fit TRBD1. This CDR3 has 18 amino acids. The trim removed 0 bases at V and 3 bases at J, leaving 9 bases unmatched. Germline loops: CDR1 LNHDA, CDR2 SQIVND (reference sequence). CDR3 residues: CASSIDGTGGDRDTEAFF. In DNA form, the CDR3 reads TGTGCCAGTAGTATAGATGGGACAGGGGGGGACAGGGACACTGAAGCTTTCTTT.

CDR3 bases: TGTGCCAGCAGCCGGCGGGAGACCCAGTACTTC. It is translated as CASSRRETQYF. The rearrangement links TRBV28 to TRBJ2-5; no firm D call. The CDR3 sequence is 11 residues long. V was pared by 6 bases and J by 5 bases, with 7 bases between. Germline CDR1 MDHEN, CDR2 SYDVKM.

The chain recombines TRBV7-8 with TRBJ1-5; 9 bases line up with TRBD1. CDR3 size: 15 residues. Germline assignment: CDR1 SGHVS and CDR2 FQNEAQ. V trimming: 4 bases; J trimming: 6 bases; junction bases outside the gene matches: 7. DNA for the CDR3: TGTGCCAGCAGCTCTCGGGACAGGGTACGTCAGCCCCAGCATTTT. Amino acid sequence: CASSSRDRVRQPQHF.

The gene calls are TRBV19 and TRBJ2-1; D not certain. The CDR3 is 15 amino acids. Germline loops: CDR1 LNHDA, CDR2 SQIVND (reference sequence). V was trimmed by 3 bases and J by 3 bases, leaving 12 bases between them. Here the CDR3 DNA reads TGTGCCAGTAGTATGCGCGACGGCGGCTACAATGAGCAGTTCTTC. The encoded protein is CASSMRDGGYNEQFF.

About this clone itself: The sample has other DNA sequences that encode this CDR3 too. The chain carries TRBV3-1 (or the pseudogene TRBV3-2) and TRBJ1-2, with no clear D. CDR1 is LGHDT and CDR2 is YNNKEL in the germline V gene (reference sequence). The V gene lost 1 base and the J gene lost 4 bases, with 13 bases spanning the gap. This CDR3 spans 15 amino acids. Written as DNA, the CDR3 is TGTGCCAGCAGCCAAGGAGGGCACGGACCCTATGGCTACACCTTC. Residues: CASSQGGHGPYGYTF.

This chain uses TRBV6-5 with TRBJ1-5, with a possible D match to TRBD1 (5 bases). V gave up 8 bases and J gave up 1 base, with 12 bases separating them. Germline loops: CDR1 MNHEY, CDR2 SVGAGI. The CDR3 is made up of 14 amino acids. CDR3 sequence reads: CASSQRDSNQPQHF. The CDR3, as DNA: TGTGCCAGCTCTCAGCGGGACAGCAATCAGCCCCAGCATTTT.

This clone appeared once. The chain uses TRBV18 and TRBJ1-2; 12 bases match TRBD1. Germline values: CDR1 KGHSH, CDR2 LQKENI. The CDR3 covers 15 residues. V lost 0 bases, J lost 8 bases, and 4 bases stayed unmatched. The DNA for the CDR3 is TGTGCCAGCTCACCACCGGGACAGGGGGCTATGGGCTACACCTTC. As protein: CASSPPGQGAMGYTF.

The gene calls are TRBV6-5 and TRBJ2-7; 11 nucleotides align to TRBD2. Germline CDR1 reads MNHEY; CDR2 reads SVGAGI. J was trimmed by 3 bases and V by 0 bases; bases with no gene match: 1. This CDR3 region has 15 residues. CDR3 region: CASSYSTSGVYEQYF. CDR3 DNA: TGTGCCAGCAGTTACTCGACTAGCGGGGTCTACGAGCAGTACTTC.

V usage is TRBV19 and J usage is TRBJ1-2; D gene uncertain. Trimming shortened V by 9 bases and J by 3 bases, and 11 bases separated the two germline ends. This CDR3 has 12 amino acids. The germline V gene encodes CDR1 LNHDA and CDR2 SQIVND (reference sequence). CDR3 in DNA: TGTGCCAGCTCTGCGGGGTACTATGGCTACACCTTC. This translates into CASSAGYYGYTF. The whole variable domain, filled in from reference TRBV19 and TRBJ1-2, reads DGGITQSPKYLFRKEGQNVTLSCEQNLNHDAMYWYRQDPGQGLRLIYYSQIVNDFQKGDIAEGYSVSREKKESFPLTVTSAQKNPTAFYLCASSAGYYGYTFGSGTRLTVV.

The sample holds one count of this clone. The V call is TRBV15, the J call TRBJ1-2, with D hard to call. The V gene's germline CDR1 is LNHNV and CDR2 YYDKDF (reference sequence). The CDR3 is made up of 12 amino acids. The V and J ends lost 4 bases and 2 bases respectively, with 5 bases between them. DNA for the CDR3: TGTGCCACCAGCAAGCCAAACTATGGCTACACCTTC. The encoded protein is CATSKPNYGYTF. Full variable domain (remainder filled in from reference TRBV15 and TRBJ1-2): DAMVIQNPRYQVTQFGKPVTLSCSQTLNHNVMYWYQQKSSQAPKLLFHYYDKDFNNEADTPDNFQSRRPNTSFCFLDIRSPGLGDTAMYLCATSKPNYGYTFGSGTRLTVV.

The V call is TRBV5-1, the J call TRBJ2-5; TRBD2 agrees at 8 bases. V was clipped by 0 bases and J by 10 bases; unmatched bases: 11. This CDR3 region has 15 residues. The germline CDR1 and CDR2 sequences are SGHRS and YFSETQ. This chain's CDR3 is CASSLEGTRGLVQYF. DNA of the CDR3: TGCGCCAGCAGCTTGGAGGGGACTAGGGGTTTAGTCCAGTACTTC.

This clone has only one observation. The chain carries TRBV7-3 and TRBJ2-5, with 8 positions matching TRBD2. The CDR3 has 15 residues. V shed 0 bases, J shed 1 base, and the junction held 1 base outside the gene matches. Germline values: CDR1 SGHTA, CDR2 FQGTGA. This CDR3 reads CASSLTGTSQETQYF. The CDR3 DNA reads as TGTGCCAGCAGCTTAACCGGGACTAGCCAAGAGACCCAGTACTTC. The full variable domain, rest sourced from reference TRBV7-3 and TRBJ2-5, is GAGVSQTPSNKVTEKGKYVELRCDPISGHTALYWYRQSLGQGPEFLIYFQGTGAADDSGLPNDRFFAVRPEGSVSTLKIQRTERGDSAVYLCASSLTGTSQETQYFGPGTRLLVL.

This chain links TRBV24-1 with TRBJ2-2; the D gene is possibly TRBD2 (7 bases). V was cut by 1 base and J by 4 bases, with 21 bases left in between. Germline loops: CDR1 KGHDR, CDR2 SFDVKD. The CDR3 loop spans 19 amino acids. CDR3 coding DNA: TGTGCCACCAGTGATTTTAGTAAGGGGGGGACTACAGTCACCGGGGAGCTGTTTTTT. Translating gives CATSDFSKGGTTVTGELFF.

The chain joins TRBV3-1 (or the pseudogene TRBV3-2) to TRBJ2-1, with a weak D call TRBD2 (6 bases). CDR1 is LGHDT and CDR2 is YNNKEL in the germline V gene (reference sequence). The V end lost 8 bases, the J end lost 7 bases, and 12 bases lay between the germline ends. This CDR3 has 12 residues. The CDR3 loop reads CASPRLANEQFF. The CDR3 DNA reads TGTGCCAGCCCCAGGCTAGCGAATGAGCAGTTCTTC.

This sequence joins TRBV5-1 and TRBJ2-7, with D tentatively TRBD2 (5 bases). CDR1 is SGHRS, CDR2 YFSETQ, per germline. This CDR3 region has 15 residues. V was cut by 0 bases and J by 2 bases, with 12 bases left in between. CDR3 sequence reads: CASSLAKLEPYEQYF. CDR3 nucleotide sequence: TGCGCCAGCAGCTTGGCCAAACTAGAGCCCTACGAGCAGTACTTC.

The chain joins TRBV9 to TRBJ1-3, with D uncertain. This CDR3 region has 16 residues. Deletions cut 0 bases from V and 7 bases from J, with 17 bases between. In germline, CDR1 is SGDLS, CDR2 YYNGEE. This CDR3 is CASSVEGLVRGNTIYF. The CDR3 DNA reads as TGTGCCAGCAGCGTAGAAGGGCTGGTTCGAGGGAACACCATATATTTT.

The chain is built from TRBV3-1 (or the pseudogene TRBV3-2) and TRBJ2-5, with TRBD2 matching 7 bases. Trimming removed 4 bases from V and 1 base from J; junction bases left unmatched: 6. The germline gives CDR1 LGHDT, CDR2 YNNKEL (reference sequence). The CDR3 totals 15 residues. The CDR3 reads CASSPTLAAQETQYF. DNA for the CDR3: TGTGCCAGCAGCCCAACGCTAGCGGCCCAAGAGACCCAGTACTTC.

The gene calls are TRBV4-1 and TRBJ2-1; the match to TRBD2 covers 7 bases. CDR1 MGHRA and CDR2 YSYEKL come from the germline V gene. The J segment lost 3 bases and the V segment lost 0 bases, leaving 5 bases of the junction unmatched. The CDR3 covers 16 residues. The CDR3 sequence is CASSQEERGVYNEQFF. CDR3 sequence (DNA): TGCGCCAGCAGCCAAGAGGAACGGGGGGTCTACAATGAGCAGTTCTTC.

The rearrangement joins TRBV28 to TRBJ2-7; 10 bases are shared with TRBD1. This CDR3 region has 12 residues. Unmatched junction bases numbered 3, after V lost 8 bases and J lost 5 bases. Germline assignment: CDR1 MDHEN and CDR2 SYDVKM. CDR3 sequence: CASGDRGHEQYF. CDR3 sequence (DNA): TGTGCCAGCGGGGACAGGGGCCACGAGCAGTACTTC.

The V and J genes are TRBV14 and TRBJ1-3, with D perhaps matching TRBD1 (6 bases). V lost 5 bases, J lost 0 bases, and 17 bases lay in between. Germline V gene sequence: CDR1 SGHDN, CDR2 FVKESK. CDR3 size: 17 residues. The CDR3 loop reads CASSIPTGPHSGNTIYF. As DNA, the CDR3 is TGTGCCAGCAGCATACCAACAGGGCCTCACTCTGGAAACACCATATATTTT.

The chain has TRBV12-3 or TRBV12-4 and TRBJ1-1, with 7 bases matching TRBD1. CDR3 length equals 12 residues. Unmatched junction bases numbered 0, after V lost 5 bases and J lost 3 bases. As DNA, the CDR3 is TGTGCCAGCAGTACAGGGGACACTGAAGCTTTCTTT. It is translated as CASSTGDTEAFF.

This chain uses TRBV4-1 with TRBJ1-5; 10 nucleotides line up with TRBD1. This CDR3 is 19 amino acids long. J lost 5 bases, V lost 3 bases, and 16 bases had no gene match. Germline lookup yields CDR1 MGHRA and CDR2 YSYEKL. The CDR3 here is CASSHRTPGTGVLDQPQHF. The DNA of the CDR3 is TGCGCCAGCAGCCATCGAACACCCGGGACAGGGGTTTTGGATCAGCCCCAGCATTTT.

The gene calls are TRBV11-3 and TRBJ2-1; unclear D gene. Trimming removed 9 bases from V and 0 bases from J, with 9 bases in between. CDR1 and CDR2 from the germline V gene are SGHNT and YENEEA. The CDR3 runs 13 residues. CDR3 DNA: TGTGCCAGTGCAGAAAGCTCCTACAATGAGCAGTTCTTC. Encoded protein: CASAESSYNEQFF.

Only one count was recorded for this clone. The rearrangement uses TRBV27 and TRBJ2-7; 9 bases agree with TRBD2. CDR1 is MNHEY, CDR2 SMNVEV, per germline (reference sequence). This CDR3 comprises 15 residues. V lost 5 bases to trimming and J lost 5 bases; unmatched junction nucleotides: 10. Here the CDR3 DNA reads TGTGCCAGCAGTAACCTTCTAGCGGGATCCGACGAGCAGTACTTC. This translates into CASSNLLAGSDEQYF.